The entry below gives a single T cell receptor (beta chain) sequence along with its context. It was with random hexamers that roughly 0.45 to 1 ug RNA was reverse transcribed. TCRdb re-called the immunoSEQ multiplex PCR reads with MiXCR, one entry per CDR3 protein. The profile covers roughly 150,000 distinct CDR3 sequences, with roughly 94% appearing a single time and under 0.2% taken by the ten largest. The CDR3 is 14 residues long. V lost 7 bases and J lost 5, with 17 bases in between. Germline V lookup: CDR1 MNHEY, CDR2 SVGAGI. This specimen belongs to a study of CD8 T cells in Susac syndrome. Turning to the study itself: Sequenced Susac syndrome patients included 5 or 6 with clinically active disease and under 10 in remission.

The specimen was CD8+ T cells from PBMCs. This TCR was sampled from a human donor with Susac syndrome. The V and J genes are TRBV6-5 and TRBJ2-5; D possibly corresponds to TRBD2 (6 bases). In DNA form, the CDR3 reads TGTGCCAGCAACTTGGGTCAAGCGGGCGAGACCCAGTACTTC. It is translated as CASNLGQAGETQYF.